This T cell receptor (beta chain) is from a study of blood T cell repertoires in COVID-19. Study details: Samples came from the United States, Italy and Spain, spanning acute and convalescent COVID-19.

Repertoires were generated with immunoSEQ multiplex PCR, while TCRdb's copy carries only in-frame clones and drops some. The sample contains around 470,000 clones, around 90% of which appear only once. CDR1 GTSNPN and CDR2 SVGIG come from the germline V gene (reference sequence). This CDR3 has 16 residues. V was shortened by 3 bases and J by 2 bases, with 19 bases between the two germline ends. V gene TRBV30 combines with J gene TRBJ2-5; D may be TRBD2 (5 bases). The TCR was taken from a man younger than 30 who had recovered from COVID-19. Sample: PBMCs or T cells enriched from blood (not recorded which). CDR3 DNA sequence: TGTGCCTGGAGCGCTACGAGAGGGTGGGCACAAGAGACCCAGTACTTC. Translation gives CAWSATRGWAQETQYF.